One and the same sample provided the 6 T cell receptor beta chains below, sequenced in a study of shared clonotypes between healthy human individuals (dated by TCRdb to the early 2020s). Library preparation used the immunoSEQ multiplex PCR assay. The source is immuneACCESS, and TCRdb retained only in-frame sequences with V and J called. Part of the clones is not carried over; for the studies checked, unresolved V genes explain less than half of this, and the remainder is unexplained. This sample has about 2 million clones in its table, and 95% of those were observed once. The ten largest clones capture roughly 0.13% of the sample. Sequenced input: naive CD4+ T cells sorted from blood. The cell subset or site label, read with the paper, signifies: CD45RA+ positively selected. The receptor set was obtained from a man younger than 35 in good health.

This chain uses TRBV9 with TRBJ2-7, with D perhaps TRBD1 or TRBD2 (5 bases each). This CDR3 region has 14 residues. V lost 3 bases, J lost 6 bases, and 16 bases lay in between. CDR1 is SGDLS and CDR2 is YYNGEE in the germline V gene. CDR3 loop: CASSGGTSKGEQYF. Written as DNA, the CDR3 is TGTGCCAGCAGCGGGGGGACCTCAAAGGGCGAGCAGTACTTC.

Comments on this clone: A read error is possible here, since a much larger clone lies one base away. Other DNA sequences in the same sample also yield this CDR3. The gene calls are TRBV29-1 and TRBJ2-2, with 10 bases identical to TRBD1. The CDR3 runs 12 residues. The germline V gene encodes CDR1 SQVTM and CDR2 ANQGSEA. DNA of the CDR3: TGTAGCGTCGGACAGGGGGCCGGGGAGCTGTTTTTT. This translates into CSVGQGAGELFF.

V and J are TRBV11-2 and TRBJ2-2; D not certain. V gave up 2 bases and J gave up 7 bases, with 8 bases separating them. The germline CDR1 and CDR2 sequences are SGHAT and FQNNGV. CDR3 length equals 13 residues. CDR3 sequence: CASSLFGHGELFF. CDR3 in DNA: TGTGCCAGCAGCTTATTTGGTCACGGGGAGCTGTTTTTT.

The CDR3 loop reads CAWSVYVFRSEAFF. The CDR3 region has the DNA TGTGCCTGGAGTGTGTATGTCTTTCGTTCTGAAGCTTTCTTT. This rearrangement joins TRBV30 to TRBJ1-1; D unresolved. CDR1 and CDR2 (germline): GTSNPN, SVGIG (reference sequence). V lost 0 bases and J 6 bases, leaving 14 bases between the germline ends. The CDR3 is 14 residues long.

The J gene is TRBJ1-4, the V gene TRBV12-5; 11 bases map to TRBD1. The V segment lost 0 bases and the J segment 7 bases; nucleotides outside the gene matches: 7. The germline CDR1 and CDR2 sequences are LGHNT and FRNRAP. The CDR3 totals 17 residues. CDR3 in DNA: TGTGCTAGTGGTTTGGTTCTCGGACAGGGGGCCTTTGAAAAACTGTTTTTT. Translated: CASGLVLGQGAFEKLFF.

This clone was recorded once. The rearrangement joins TRBV10-1 to TRBJ2-5; no definite D call. V shed 3 bases and J shed 5 bases, with 16 bases lying between them. The CDR3 length is 15 residues. Per the germline V gene, CDR1 is WNHNN and CDR2 is SYGVQD (reference sequence). CDR3 coding DNA: TGCGCCAGCAGTGACGGCTCATCAGGACGGGAGACCCAGTACTTC. Amino acid sequence: CASSDGSSGRETQYF.